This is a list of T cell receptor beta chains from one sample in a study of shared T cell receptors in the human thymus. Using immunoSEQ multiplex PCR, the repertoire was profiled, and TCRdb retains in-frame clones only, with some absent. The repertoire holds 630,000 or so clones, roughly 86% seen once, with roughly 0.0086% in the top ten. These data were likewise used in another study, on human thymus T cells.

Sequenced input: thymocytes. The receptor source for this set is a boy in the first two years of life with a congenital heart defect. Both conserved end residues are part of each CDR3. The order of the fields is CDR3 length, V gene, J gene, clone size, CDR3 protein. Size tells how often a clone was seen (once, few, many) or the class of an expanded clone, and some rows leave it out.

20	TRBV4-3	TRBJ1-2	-	CASSQALRQAKQDRNYGYTF
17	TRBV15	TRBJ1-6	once	CATSREQGISYNSPLHF
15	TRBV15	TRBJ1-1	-	CATSSGPGGFTEAFF
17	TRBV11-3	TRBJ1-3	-	CASSLGGQGPEENTIYF
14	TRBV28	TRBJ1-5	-	CASSLGQSNQPQHF
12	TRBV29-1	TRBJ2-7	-	CSVGGQGNEQYF
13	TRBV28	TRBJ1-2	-	CATQTVVGGGYTF
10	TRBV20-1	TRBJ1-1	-	CSDRGSNRIF
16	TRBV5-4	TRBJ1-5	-	CASSFWNRVSNQPQHF
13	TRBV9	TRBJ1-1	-	CASSGQVNTEAFF
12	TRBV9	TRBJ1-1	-	CASSEVTAEAFF
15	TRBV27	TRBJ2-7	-	CASSLGGGRSYEQYF
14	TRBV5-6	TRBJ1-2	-	CASSLVKDRRGYTF
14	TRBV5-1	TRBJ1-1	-	CASSSDRVNTEAFF
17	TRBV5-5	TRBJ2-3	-	CASSLWGRGPSTDTQYF
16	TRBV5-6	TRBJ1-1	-	CASSLSRGARKTEAFF
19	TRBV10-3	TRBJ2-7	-	CAFRPWRDRGLTSSYEQYF
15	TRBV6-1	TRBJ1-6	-	CASSETGVSNSPLHF
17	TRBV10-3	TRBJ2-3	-	CAISESWRDGGTDTQYF
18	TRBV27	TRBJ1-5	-	CASSPSGTVGFGNQPQHF
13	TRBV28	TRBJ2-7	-	CASRNEPSYEQYF
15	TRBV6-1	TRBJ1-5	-	CASSERWGFNQPQHF
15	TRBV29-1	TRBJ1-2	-	CSVSQDREDRGGYTF
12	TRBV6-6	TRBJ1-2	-	CASSLLFGGYTF
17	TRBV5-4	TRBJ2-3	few	CASSLSRSSVSTDTQYF
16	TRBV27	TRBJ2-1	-	CASSLGLAGEHNEQFF
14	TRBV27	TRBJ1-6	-	CASSFNSYNSPLHF
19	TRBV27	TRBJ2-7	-	CASSRGPGTGWVAHYEQYF
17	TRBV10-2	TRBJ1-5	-	CASSDHRGPRNNQPQHF
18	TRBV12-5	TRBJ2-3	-	CASGLAFPGQGFTDTQYF
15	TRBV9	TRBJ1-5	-	CASSVGGASNQPQHF
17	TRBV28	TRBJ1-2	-	CASSLLGAGGLSYGYTF
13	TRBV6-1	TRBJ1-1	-	CASRSGTEDEAFF
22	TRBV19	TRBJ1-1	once	CATTISGQYGTPRTLTNTEAFF
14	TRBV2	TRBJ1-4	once	CASRRLGGNEKLFF
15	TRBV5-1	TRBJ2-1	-	CASSLVTSGRHEQFF
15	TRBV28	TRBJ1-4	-	CASSFQGMLNEKLFF
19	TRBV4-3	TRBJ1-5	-	CASSQGAGTGDPSNQPQHF
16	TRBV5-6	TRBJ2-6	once	CASSIKDSPGANVLTF
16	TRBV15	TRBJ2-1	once	CATSSYRTSGYNEQFF
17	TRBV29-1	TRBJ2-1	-	CSVERGTSTTPRDEQFF
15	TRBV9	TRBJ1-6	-	CASSWGSSYNSPLHF
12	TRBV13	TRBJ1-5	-	CASSLGQQPQHF
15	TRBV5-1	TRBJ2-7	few	CASSPGQGVLGEQYF
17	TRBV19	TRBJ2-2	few	CASSIDPQGADTGELFF
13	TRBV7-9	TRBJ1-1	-	CASSCLLGTEAFF
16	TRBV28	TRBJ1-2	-	CASSRYGQVGYYGYTF
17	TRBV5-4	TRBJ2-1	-	CASSLVRQARSYNEQFF
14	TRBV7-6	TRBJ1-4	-	CASSLTGEGEKLFF
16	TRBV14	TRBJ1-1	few	CASSQEAGGGFTEAFF
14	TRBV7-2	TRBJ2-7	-	CASSETQGGYEQYF
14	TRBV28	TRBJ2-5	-	CASSVPETQETQYF
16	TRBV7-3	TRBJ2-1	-	CASSIDRGFPTYEQFF
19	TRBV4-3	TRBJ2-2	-	CASSQEAFRQGASTGELFF
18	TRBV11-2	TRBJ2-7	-	CASSLVGPGDRSTYEQYF
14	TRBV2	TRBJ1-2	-	CASSGTGGIVGYTF
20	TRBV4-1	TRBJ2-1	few	CASSLDGGQGSSGAHNEQFF
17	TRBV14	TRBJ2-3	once	CASSQDPSGKGEDTQYF
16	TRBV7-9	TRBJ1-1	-	CASSLEGQQKNTEAFF
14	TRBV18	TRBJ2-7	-	CASSPGDTLYEQYF